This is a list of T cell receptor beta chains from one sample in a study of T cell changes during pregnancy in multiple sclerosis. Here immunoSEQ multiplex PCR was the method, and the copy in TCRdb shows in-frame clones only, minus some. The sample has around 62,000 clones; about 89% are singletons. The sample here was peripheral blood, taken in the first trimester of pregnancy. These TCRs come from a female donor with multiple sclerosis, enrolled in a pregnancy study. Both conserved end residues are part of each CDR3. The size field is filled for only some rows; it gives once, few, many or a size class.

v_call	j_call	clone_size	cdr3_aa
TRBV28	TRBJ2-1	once	CASSFPGLAGGRNEQFF
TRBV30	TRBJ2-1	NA	CAGTVNYNEQFF
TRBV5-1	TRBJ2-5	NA	CASSPGASGRSHQETQYF
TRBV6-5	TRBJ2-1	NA	CASVRGYEQFF
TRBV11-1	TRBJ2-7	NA	CASSSVTSGESYEQYF
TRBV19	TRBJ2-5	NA	CASSRGLLVETQYF
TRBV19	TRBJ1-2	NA	CASSFGQGANYGYTF
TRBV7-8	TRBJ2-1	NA	CASSLREGAVAIPMFF
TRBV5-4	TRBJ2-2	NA	CASSYDRNTGELFF
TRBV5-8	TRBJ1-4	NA	CASSSDRAGEVKLFF
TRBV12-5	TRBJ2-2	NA	CASGLVQVGTNTGELFF
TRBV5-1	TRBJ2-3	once	CASSLSGDTQYF
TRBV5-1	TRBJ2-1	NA	CASSFSGTYNEQFF
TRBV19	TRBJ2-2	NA	CASSSRRQGQLFF
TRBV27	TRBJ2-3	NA	CASSTGTIRTDTQYF
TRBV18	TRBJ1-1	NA	CASSPRGLNTEAFF
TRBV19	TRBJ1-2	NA	CASWWGTGANYGYTF
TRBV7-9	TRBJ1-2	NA	CASSGGQSNYGYTF
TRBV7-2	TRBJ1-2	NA	CASSSGTGANYGYTF
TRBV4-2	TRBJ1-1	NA	CASSQTGNTEAFF
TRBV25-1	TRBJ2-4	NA	CASSDLVAGGQNIQYF
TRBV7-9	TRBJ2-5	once	CASSPSGGQETQYF
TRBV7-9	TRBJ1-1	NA	CASRPTGPNTEAFF
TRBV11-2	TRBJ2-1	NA	CASSRTPAGNEQFF
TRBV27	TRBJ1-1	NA	CASSFDEGGNTEAFF
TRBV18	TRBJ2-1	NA	CASSPSAGESYEQFF